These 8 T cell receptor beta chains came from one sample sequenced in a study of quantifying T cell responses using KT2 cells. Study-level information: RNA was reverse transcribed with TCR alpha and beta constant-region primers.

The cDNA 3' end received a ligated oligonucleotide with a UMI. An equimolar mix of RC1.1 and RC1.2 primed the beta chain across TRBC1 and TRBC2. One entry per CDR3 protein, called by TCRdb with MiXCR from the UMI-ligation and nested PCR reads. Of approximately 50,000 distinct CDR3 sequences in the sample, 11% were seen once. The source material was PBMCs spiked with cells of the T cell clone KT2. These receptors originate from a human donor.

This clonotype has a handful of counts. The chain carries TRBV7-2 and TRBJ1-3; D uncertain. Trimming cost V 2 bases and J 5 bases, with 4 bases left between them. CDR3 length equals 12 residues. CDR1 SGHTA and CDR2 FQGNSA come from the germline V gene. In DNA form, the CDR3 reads TGTGCCAGCAGCTTATCCCGAAACACCATATATTTT. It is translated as CASSLSRNTIYF.

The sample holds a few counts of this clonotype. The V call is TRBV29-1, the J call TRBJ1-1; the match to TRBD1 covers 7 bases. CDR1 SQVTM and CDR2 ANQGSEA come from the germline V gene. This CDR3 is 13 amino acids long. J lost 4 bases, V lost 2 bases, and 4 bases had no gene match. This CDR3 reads CSVEKGAGTEAFF. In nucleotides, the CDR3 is TGCAGCGTTGAAAAGGGGGCAGGCACTGAAGCTTTCTTT.

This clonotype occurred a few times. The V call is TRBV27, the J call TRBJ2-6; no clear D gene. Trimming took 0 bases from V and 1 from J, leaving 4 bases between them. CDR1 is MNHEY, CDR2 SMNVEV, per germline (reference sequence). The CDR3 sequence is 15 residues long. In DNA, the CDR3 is TGTGCCAGCAGTTTATCCCATTCTGGGGCCAACGTCCTGACTTTC. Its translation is CASSLSHSGANVLTF.

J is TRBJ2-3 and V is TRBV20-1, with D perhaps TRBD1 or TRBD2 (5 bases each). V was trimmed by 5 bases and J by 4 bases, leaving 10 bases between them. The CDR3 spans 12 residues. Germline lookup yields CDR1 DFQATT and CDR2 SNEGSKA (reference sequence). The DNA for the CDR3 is TGCAGTGCTCGAGGGGTTGCAGATACGCAGTATTTT. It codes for CSARGVADTQYF.

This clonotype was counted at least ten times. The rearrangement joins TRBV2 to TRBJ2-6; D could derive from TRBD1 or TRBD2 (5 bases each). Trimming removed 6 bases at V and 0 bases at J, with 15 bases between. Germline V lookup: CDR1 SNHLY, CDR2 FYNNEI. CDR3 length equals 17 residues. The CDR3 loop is CASSRDGASSGANVLTF. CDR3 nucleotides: TGTGCCAGCAGCCGGGACGGGGCAAGCTCTGGGGCCAACGTCCTGACTTTC.

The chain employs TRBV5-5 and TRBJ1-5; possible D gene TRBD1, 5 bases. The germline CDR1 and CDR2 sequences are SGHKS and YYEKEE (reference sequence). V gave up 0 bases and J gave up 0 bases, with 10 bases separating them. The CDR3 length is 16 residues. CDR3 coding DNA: TGTGCCAGCAGCTTGGAGGGGTCCTTTAGCAATCAGCCCCAGCATTTT. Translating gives CASSLEGSFSNQPQHF.

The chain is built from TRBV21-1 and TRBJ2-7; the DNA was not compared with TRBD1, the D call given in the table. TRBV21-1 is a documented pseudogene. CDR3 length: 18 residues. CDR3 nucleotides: TGTGCCAGCAGCAAAGGGGTGAGGGGGGGCTATGGTTCCTACGAGCAGTACTTC. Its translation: CASSKGVRGGYGSYEQYF.

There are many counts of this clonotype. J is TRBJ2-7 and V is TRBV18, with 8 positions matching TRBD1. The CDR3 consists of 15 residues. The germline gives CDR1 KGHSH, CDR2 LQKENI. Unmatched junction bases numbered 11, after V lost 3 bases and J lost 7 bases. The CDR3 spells CASSPTPQGALEQYF. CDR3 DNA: TGTGCCAGCTCACCGACCCCCCAGGGGGCGTTGGAGCAGTACTTC.